This T cell receptor (beta chain) stems from a study of blood T cells in healthy people across ages. Through a sample-barcoded 5' primer and a J-beta primer mix, a second PCR was run for about 6 to 11 cycles. TCRdb reprocessed the 5' RACE reads with MiXCR, giving one entry per CDR3 protein. The sample carries more than 500,000 distinct CDR3 sequences, roughly a quarter recorded once. Notes on the study in general: When set beside aged donors, long-lived donors presented more naive CD4+ cells and higher diversity.

J gave up 2 bases and V 2 bases, and 8 bases lay outside the gene matches. CDR1 WSHSY and CDR2 SAAADI come from the germline V gene. CDR3 length equals 16 residues. This clonotype was seen once. Its antigen is undetermined. These data were also filed under a second study, of T cells of mothers and their children. That report notes: Three healthy Caucasian mothers and their six children were the donors. There were over 10 million TCR beta CDR3 reads from each mother and a few million from each child.

The sequencing input was blood. This rearrangement joins TRBV10-2 to TRBJ1-1; 7 nucleotides agree with TRBD1. The TCR originated in a boy aged 2 to 10 in good health. The CDR3 DNA follows: TGCGCCAGCAGTGAGGTGCTGGAGGGGGCCAACACTGAAGCTTTCTTT. Its protein product is CASSEVLEGANTEAFF.